The 21 T cell receptor beta chains reported below all come from one sample, sequenced in a study of blood T cell repertoires in COVID-19. Libraries were prepared by immunoSEQ multiplex PCR; TCRdb keeps only in-frame clonotypes and omits some of them. The sample consists of about 170,000 clones, about 85% of them appearing once. The material sequenced was peripheral blood. These receptors originate from a man older than 75 with COVID-19, enrolled during active disease.

The chain carries TRBV10-3 and TRBJ2-7, with D maybe TRBD1 (6 bases). V was shortened by 5 bases and J by 2 bases, with 16 bases between the two germline ends. The germline V gene has CDR1 ENHRY and CDR2 SYGVKD. The CDR3 totals 15 residues. The CDR3 DNA sequence: TGTGCCATCAGTCCCGGAGGCAGGGGTACCTACGAGCAGTACTTC. Its protein is CAISPGGRGTYEQYF.

The chain joins TRBV19 to TRBJ2-6; 8 positions agree with TRBD1. J was trimmed by 0 bases and V by 5 bases; bases with no gene match: 9. Looked up from germline, CDR1 is LNHDA and CDR2 is SQIVND (reference sequence). The CDR3 runs 18 residues. CDR3 coding DNA: TGTGCCAGTAGTGCCTCCGGGACAGGCATCTCTGGGGCCAACGTCCTGACTTTC. Translated: CASSASGTGISGANVLTF.

The chain couples TRBV9 to TRBJ2-1, with 7 bases lining up with TRBD2. Trimming took 3 bases from V and 3 from J; bases not matched to a gene: 6. The CDR3 is 15 amino acids. Germline V gene sequence: CDR1 SGDLS, CDR2 YYNGEE. In DNA, the CDR3 is TGTGCCAGCAGCGAACGGGGGGAGCTCTACAATGAGCAGTTCTTC. Protein sequence: CASSERGELYNEQFF.

The chain employs TRBV12-2 and TRBJ2-4; no DNA check was done on the table's D call, TRBD2. TRBV12-2 is a known pseudogene. This CDR3 is 20 amino acids long. The CDR3 reads CASRNYQTSGGACGKNIQYF. The CDR3 nucleotides are TGTGCAAGTCGCAATTACCAGACTAGCGGGGGGGCCTGCGGCAAAAACATTCAGTACTTC.

This clone occurred a few times. This chain uses TRBV3-1 (or the pseudogene TRBV3-2) with TRBJ2-2, with D possibly matching TRBD2 (5 bases). Trimming took off 4 bases at V and 1 base at J, with 13 bases between the two ends. Germline values: CDR1 LGHDT, CDR2 YNNKEL (reference sequence). The CDR3 totals 16 residues. As DNA, the CDR3 is TGTGCCAGCAGCCCGGAGTCGGCGGGGAACACCGGGGAGCTGTTTTTT. The encoded protein is CASSPESAGNTGELFF.

The chain carries TRBV10-3 and TRBJ2-4; 8 nucleotides agree with TRBD2. The CDR3 is made up of 14 amino acids. Trimming took 8 bases from V and 3 from J; bases not matched to a gene: 6. The germline V gene encodes CDR1 ENHRY and CDR2 SYGVKD. CDR3 protein: CAIGAGGDKNIQYF. The CDR3 DNA reads TGTGCCATCGGGGCCGGGGGGGACAAAAACATTCAGTACTTC.

The genes are TRBV13 and TRBJ2-7, with 10 bases lining up with TRBD2. The CDR3 is made up of 14 amino acids. With 5 bases clipped from V and 1 base from J, the junction kept 2 bases outside the gene matches. Germline V gene data show CDR1 as PRHDT and CDR2 as FYEKMQ (reference sequence). CDR3 coding DNA: TGTGCCAGCAGCAAGACTAGCGGGTCCTACGAGCAGTACTTC. Protein sequence: CASSKTSGSYEQYF.

This chain connects TRBV5-1 to TRBJ1-1; D is ambiguous. Germline V gene data show CDR1 as SGHRS and CDR2 as YFSETQ. The CDR3 runs 14 residues. With 7 bases removed from V and 1 base from J, the gap between germline ends came to 14 bases. DNA for the CDR3: TGCGCCAGCTATTCTCCAGGCGCGAACACTGAAGCTTTCTTT. Its translation: CASYSPGANTEAFF.

V usage is TRBV7-9 and J usage is TRBJ1-1; 8 nucleotides agree with TRBD1. The trim removed 5 bases at V and 10 bases at J, leaving 9 bases unmatched. The CDR3 runs to 13 residues. Germline assignment: CDR1 SEHNR and CDR2 FQNEAQ (reference sequence). CDR3 DNA sequence: TGTGCCAGCAGCCCCTACGACAGGGGTACAGCTTTCTTT. Its translation is CASSPYDRGTAFF.

The chain links TRBV6-5 to TRBJ2-3, with 7 bases fitting TRBD1. This CDR3 is built from 15 residues. Germline V gene sequence: CDR1 MNHEY, CDR2 SVGAGI. V lost 2 bases, J lost 0 bases, and 2 bases stayed unmatched. CDR3 sequence: CASSYGQDSTDTQYF. As DNA, the CDR3 is TGTGCCAGCAGTTACGGACAGGACAGCACAGATACGCAGTATTTT.

This chain joins TRBV9 and TRBJ1-6, with D unresolved. Between the trimmed V and J ends, which lost 8 bases and 3 bases, there was a span of 12 bases. In germline, CDR1 is SGDLS, CDR2 YYNGEE. The CDR3 length is 14 residues. The CDR3 DNA sequence: TGTGCCAGTTCCCGGGAGCTCTATAATTCACCCCTCCACTTT. It is translated as CASSRELYNSPLHF.

The rearrangement links TRBV5-4 to TRBJ2-2, with 8 bases identical to TRBD1. J was trimmed by 5 bases and V by 0 bases; bases with no gene match: 9. CDR1 SGHNT and CDR2 YYREEE come from the germline V gene (reference sequence). The CDR3 is 17 residues long. This CDR3 is CASSLVGGQGKTGELFF. The CDR3 DNA reads TGTGCCAGCAGCTTGGTTGGTGGACAGGGAAAGACCGGGGAGCTGTTTTTT.

The chain is built from TRBV9 and TRBJ1-2; D remains unclear. CDR1 and CDR2 from the germline V gene are SGDLS and YYNGEE. The CDR3 covers 16 residues. Trimming stripped 2 bases from V and 3 bases from J, with 17 bases between. The CDR3, as DNA: TGTGCCAGCAGCGTCCCTAGGAACGGAAAATACTATGGCTACACCTTC. It translates to CASSVPRNGKYYGYTF.

This clone was picked up a small number of times. This chain joins TRBV6-5 and TRBJ1-5, with D tentatively TRBD1 (5 bases). In germline, CDR1 is MNHEY, CDR2 SVGAGI. The CDR3 is 14 residues long. Between the trimmed V and J ends, which lost 4 bases and 7 bases, there was a span of 14 bases. Here the CDR3 DNA reads TGTGCCAGCAGTTTCCGGGACTTGGGGCAGCCCCAGCATTTT. Residues: CASSFRDLGQPQHF.

The chain has TRBV19 and TRBJ2-4; a weak D match, TRBD2 (5 bases). The V gene lost 7 bases and the J gene lost 8 bases, with 15 bases spanning the gap. The V gene's germline CDR1 is LNHDA and CDR2 SQIVND (reference sequence). The CDR3 has 13 residues. CDR3 DNA sequence: TGTGCCAGTAATGACAACCCGGAGGACATTCAGTACTTC. This translates into CASNDNPEDIQYF.

In this sample, this clone turned up once. The gene calls are TRBV7-9 and TRBJ2-7; the D gene is possibly TRBD1 (6 bases). V lost 1 base and J 3 bases, leaving 7 bases between the germline ends. This CDR3 has 13 residues. Germline assignment: CDR1 SEHNR and CDR2 FQNEAQ (reference sequence). In nucleotides, the CDR3 is TGTGCCAGCAGCTTAGGACAGGTCTACGAGCAGTACTTC. Translation gives CASSLGQVYEQYF.

This sequence joins TRBV9 and TRBJ1-1, with 9 bases identical to TRBD1. This CDR3 is built from 17 residues. Trimming at V came to 0 bases and at J to 1 base, leaving 7 bases not matched to a gene. CDR1 is SGDLS, CDR2 YYNGEE, per germline. DNA for the CDR3: TGTGCCAGCAGCGTAGAGTCAGGGACAGGGCAGAACACTGAAGCTTTCTTT. Translating it yields CASSVESGTGQNTEAFF.

The CDR3 DNA follows: TGTGCCAGCAGTTCCTCCATACACAGGGGGCCGAACACTGAAGCTTTCTTT. Translated: CASSSSIHRGPNTEAFF. The rearrangement joins TRBV27 to TRBJ1-1; TRBD1 matches at 9 bases. The CDR3 has 17 residues. V gave up 4 bases and J gave up 1 base; unmatched junction bases: 10. CDR1 is MNHEY and CDR2 is SMNVEV in the germline V gene (reference sequence).

J is TRBJ2-1 and V is TRBV9, with 12 bases fitting TRBD2. Germline assignment: CDR1 SGDLS and CDR2 YYNGEE. The V and J ends lost 4 bases and 4 bases, in that order; junction bases with no gene match: 3. This CDR3 region has 15 residues. CDR3: CASSTGLAGYNEQFF. The CDR3 nucleotides are TGTGCCAGCAGCACCGGACTAGCGGGGTACAATGAGCAGTTCTTC.

In its sample, this clone was seen a few times. The V call is TRBV3-1 (or the pseudogene TRBV3-2), the J call TRBJ2-7; no reliable D call. The ends were cut back, 1 base at V and 4 bases at J, with 2 bases in the middle. The CDR3 has 11 amino acids. Looked up from germline, CDR1 is LGHDT and CDR2 is YNNKEL (reference sequence). The CDR3 protein is CASSQAYEQYF. Here the CDR3 DNA reads TGTGCCAGCAGCCAAGCGTACGAGCAGTACTTC.

This sequence joins TRBV6-2 or TRBV6-3 and TRBJ2-7, with 9 bases aligning to TRBD1. This CDR3 contains 15 residues. Germline CDR1 is MNHEY and CDR2 is SVGEGT. V shed 4 bases, J shed 4 bases, and the junction held 8 bases outside the gene matches. CDR3 sequence reads: CASSSTGTGSYEQYF. CDR3 in DNA: TGTGCCAGCAGTTCCACCGGGACAGGGTCGTACGAGCAGTACTTC.